This T cell receptor (beta chain) appears in the sequencing data of a study of read filtering for tumor transcriptome and immune sequencing. Molecular barcoded adaptors covering alpha/delta and beta/gamma chains were used on 400 to 450 ng RNA. TCRdb redid the calling of the reads with MiXCR, one entry per CDR3 protein. The sample records fewer than 35,000 distinct CDR3 sequences, under 20% being singletons. This clonotype was seen repeatedly, ten times or more. The germline V gene has CDR1 SGHRS and CDR2 YFSETQ. Trimming shortened V by 0 bases and J by 8 bases, and 17 bases separated the two germline ends. The length of the CDR3 is 16 residues.

The gene calls are TRBV5-1 and TRBJ1-4; no definite D call. The material sequenced was a population of CD138-negative cells sorted from bone marrow. The TCR comes from a donor over 35 with multiple myeloma. CDR3 DNA: TGCGCCAGCAGCTTGGGTAAGGGAAGTCGTGGCGAAAAACTGTTTTTT. The encoded protein is CASSLGKGSRGEKLFF. The full variable domain, with the rest looked up from reference TRBV5-1 and TRBJ1-4, is KAGVTQTPRYLIKTRGQQVTLSCSPISGHRSVSWYQQTPGQGLQFLFEYFSETQRNKGNFPGRFSGRQFSNSRSEMNVSTLELGDSALYLCASSLGKGSRGEKLFFGSGTQLSVL.